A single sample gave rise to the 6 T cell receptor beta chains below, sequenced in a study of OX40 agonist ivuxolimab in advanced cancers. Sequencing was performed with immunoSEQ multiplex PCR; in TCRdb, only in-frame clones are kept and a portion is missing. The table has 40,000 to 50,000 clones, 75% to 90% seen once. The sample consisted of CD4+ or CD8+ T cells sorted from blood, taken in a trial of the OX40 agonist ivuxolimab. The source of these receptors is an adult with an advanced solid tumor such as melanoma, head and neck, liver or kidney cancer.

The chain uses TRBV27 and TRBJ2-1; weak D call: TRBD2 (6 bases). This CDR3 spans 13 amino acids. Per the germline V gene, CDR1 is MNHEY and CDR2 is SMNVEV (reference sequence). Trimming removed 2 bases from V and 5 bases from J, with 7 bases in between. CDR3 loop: CASSLLAHNEQFF. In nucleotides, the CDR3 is TGTGCCAGCAGTTTACTAGCGCACAATGAGCAGTTCTTC.

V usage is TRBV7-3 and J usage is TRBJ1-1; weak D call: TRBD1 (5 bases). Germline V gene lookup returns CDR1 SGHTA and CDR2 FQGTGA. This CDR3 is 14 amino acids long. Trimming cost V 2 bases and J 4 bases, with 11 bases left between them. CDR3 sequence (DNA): TGTGCCAGCAGCTTAGGGGGGGTCAGCACTGAAGCTTTCTTT. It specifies CASSLGGVSTEAFF.

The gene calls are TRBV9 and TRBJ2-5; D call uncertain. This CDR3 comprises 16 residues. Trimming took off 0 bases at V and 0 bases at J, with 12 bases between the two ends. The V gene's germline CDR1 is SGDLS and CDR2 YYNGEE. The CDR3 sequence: CASSVASQAYQETQYF. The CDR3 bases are TGTGCCAGCAGCGTAGCGAGCCAGGCGTACCAAGAGACCCAGTACTTC.

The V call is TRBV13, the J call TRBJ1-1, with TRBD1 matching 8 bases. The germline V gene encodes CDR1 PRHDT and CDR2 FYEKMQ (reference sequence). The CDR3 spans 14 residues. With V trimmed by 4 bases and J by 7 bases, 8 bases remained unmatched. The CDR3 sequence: CASSSRGPQHEAFF. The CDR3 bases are TGTGCCAGCAGCTCCAGGGGGCCGCAACATGAAGCTTTCTTT.

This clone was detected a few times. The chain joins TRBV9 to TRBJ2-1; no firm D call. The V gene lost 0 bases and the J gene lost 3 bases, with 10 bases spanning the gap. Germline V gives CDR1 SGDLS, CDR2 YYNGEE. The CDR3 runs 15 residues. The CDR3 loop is CASSVGQTRYNEQFF. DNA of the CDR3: TGTGCCAGCAGCGTAGGGCAGACTCGCTACAATGAGCAGTTCTTC.

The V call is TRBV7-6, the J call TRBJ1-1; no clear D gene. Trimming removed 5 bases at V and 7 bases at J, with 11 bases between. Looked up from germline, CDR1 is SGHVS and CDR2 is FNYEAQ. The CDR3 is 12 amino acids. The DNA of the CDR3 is TGTGCCAGCAGCGCGGGGAGTGTTGAAGCTTTCTTT. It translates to CASSAGSVEAFF.